This TCR beta chain was profiled in a study of blood T cell repertoires in COVID-19. On the study more broadly: PBMCs, B-cell-depleted T cells, or T cells were the source of the cDNA or gDNA that made up the material.

Produced via immunoSEQ multiplex PCR; TCRdb's table is partial and in-frame only. The data show 200,000 to 250,000 clones, 85% seen once. V shed 4 bases, J shed 10 bases, and the junction held 5 bases outside the gene matches. The CDR3 has 15 residues. Germline V gene lookup returns CDR1 SEHNR and CDR2 FQNEAQ (reference sequence). Sequencing was done on a sample of peripheral blood. The TCR comes from a man between 45 and 60 years old who had recovered from COVID-19. The chain carries TRBV7-9 and TRBJ2-1; 15 nucleotides agree with TRBD2. The CDR3 DNA reads as TGTGCCAGCAGCTGGGGACTAGCGGGAGGCGGCGAGCAGTTCTTC. This translates into CASSWGLAGGGEQFF.